This entry is about one T cell receptor (beta chain). Its antigen is still unknown. Naive CD8 isolation took CD45RO-negative cells positively selected for CCR7 and excluded terminally differentiated effector memory CD45RA+ cells. There were no recent acute infections or vaccinations among the donors, who were healthy HIV-negative adults. This sample was included in a study of shared clonotypes between healthy human individuals. Overall study results and limits: Among donors, sharing of clonotypes was expected to be affected by sequencing depth.

Profiled with immunoSEQ multiplex PCR; TCRdb holds only in-frame clones, not every one. Of around 1,900,000 clones listed, 93% are singletons. This receptor was taken from a man aged 18 to 29 in good health. Some clones in this sample may be carry-over from other donors' samples. The sample taken for sequencing was naive CD8+ T cells from PBMCs.

CDR3 amino acids: CASSQDEGYYYEQYF. DNA for the CDR3: TGCGCCAGCAGCCAAGACGAGGGGTATTACTACGAGCAGTACTTC. The gene calls are TRBV4-1 and TRBJ2-7; D may match TRBD1 or TRBD2 (5 bases each). The germline CDR1 and CDR2 sequences are MGHRA and YSYEKL. The CDR3 contains 15 residues. With 0 bases removed from V and 3 bases from J, the gap between germline ends came to 12 bases.